A selection of T cell receptor beta chains follows, all from one sample in a study of blood T cell repertoires in COVID-19. Profiling relied on immunoSEQ multiplex PCR, and the TCRdb table lists in-frame clones only, not all of them. The sample lists approximately 360,000 clones, more than 80% occurring once. The sequencing input was peripheral blood. These receptors all come from a man aged 40-55 years with acute or convalescent COVID-19. Each CDR3 is given with its conserved first and last residue.

len	v_gene	CDR3aa
13	TRBV25-1	CASQASGGTEAFF
16	TRBV13	CASRPRGTSGYNEQFF
14	TRBV24-1	CATSDPPQDNEQFF
17	TRBV23-1	CASIPRGGQRINQPQHF
14	TRBV7-8	CASSTGTGVSEQFF
15	TRBV7-2	CASSMAGAGNQPQHF
14	TRBV4-3	CASSQLSGRGGYTF
14	TRBV3-1/TRBV3-2	CASSPRDFTYGYTF
13	TRBV12-3/TRBV12-4	CASSGGQGYEQYF
13	TRBV2	CASSVDMNTEAFF
16	TRBV6-2/TRBV6-3	CASSYDASLNDYGYTF
14	TRBV2	CASSEGSDREKLFF
13	TRBV12-3/TRBV12-4	CASSRDINTEAFF